These 18 T cell receptor beta chains came from one sample sequenced in a study of Ad26.COV2.S vaccination and SARS-CoV-2 variants. Documented treatment: some 20 received Ad26.COV2.S at low or high dose, single or two shots; 5 received placebo; per-sample allocation not given. The investigators took samples on day 63 after the first vaccine or placebo injection. Only in-frame clones appear in the TCRdb table, and some are missing; sequencing was by immunoSEQ multiplex PCR. The table lists 300,000 to 350,000 clones, approximately 87% of them singletons, with over 5% in the top ten. The source material was peripheral blood, sampled in a trial of Ad26.COV2.S vaccine versus placebo. These receptors were collected from a person aged 18-60 years who received the Ad26.COV2.S COVID-19 vaccine or a placebo.

The chain recombines TRBV12-5 with TRBJ2-3; no firm D call. Deletions cut 3 bases from V and 6 bases from J, with 13 bases between. CDR3 length equals 14 residues. Germline CDR1 and CDR2: LGHNT and FRNRAP. The CDR3 DNA is TGTGCTAGTGGTTTTGACGGATTAATGGATACGCAGTATTTT. This encodes CASGFDGLMDTQYF. Together with reference TRBV12-5 and TRBJ2-3, the CDR3 gives the full variable domain: DARVTQTPRHKVTEMGQEVTMRCQPILGHNTVFWYRQTMMQGLELLAYFRNRAPLDDSGMPKDRFSAEMPDATLATLKIQPSEPRDSAVYFCASGFDGLMDTQYFGPGTRLTVL.

V and J are TRBV5-4 and TRBJ2-1, with a tentative D call TRBD2 (5 bases). Germline V gene sequence: CDR1 SGHNT, CDR2 YYREEE (reference sequence). V gave up 3 bases and J gave up 6 bases, with 13 bases separating them. CDR3 size: 14 residues. Written as DNA, the CDR3 is TGTGCCAGCAGCTCCCCGAGGGTCAGCAATGAGCAGTTCTTC. It translates to CASSSPRVSNEQFF.

The rearrangement joins TRBV7-2 to TRBJ2-7; 11 positions match TRBD1. The CDR3 is made up of 16 amino acids. Germline V gene lookup returns CDR1 SGHTA and CDR2 FQGNSA. V lost 6 bases to trimming and J lost 2 bases; unmatched junction nucleotides: 9. The CDR3 sequence is CASRVTGQGAPYEQYF. As DNA, the CDR3 is TGTGCCAGCAGGGTGACCGGACAGGGGGCGCCCTACGAGCAGTACTTC.

The chain employs TRBV5-1 and TRBJ1-4; no clear D. V lost 1 base to trimming and J lost 0 bases, with 7 bases between them. This CDR3 has 15 residues. The germline V gene has CDR1 SGHRS and CDR2 YFSETQ. The CDR3 sequence: CASSLHSATNEKLFF. The CDR3 DNA sequence: TGCGCCAGCAGCTTGCACAGTGCAACTAATGAAAAACTGTTTTTT.

The chain carries TRBV19 and TRBJ2-7; tentative D call: TRBD2 (5 bases). The CDR3 runs to 13 residues. Trimming removed 6 bases at V and 0 bases at J, with 9 bases between. Germline V gives CDR1 LNHDA, CDR2 SQIVND (reference sequence). The CDR3 is CASSFGSSYEQYF. Here the CDR3 DNA reads TGTGCCAGTAGCTTTGGGAGCTCCTACGAGCAGTACTTC.

The V gene is TRBV20-1, the J gene TRBJ1-3; no firm D call. The CDR3 contains 15 residues. Germline V gene lookup returns CDR1 DFQATT and CDR2 SNEGSKA (reference sequence). V dropped 3 bases and J dropped 0 bases, with 12 bases sitting between them. CDR3 coding DNA: TGCAGTGCTAGTCCCCCGTCCAGCTCTGGAAACACCATATATTTT. The encoded protein is CSASPPSSSGNTIYF.

This chain connects TRBV18 to TRBJ1-2, with 10 bases matching TRBD1. Germline-derived CDR1 and CDR2 are KGHSH and LQKENI. CDR3 length: 17 amino acids. The J segment lost 5 bases and the V segment lost 2 bases, leaving 11 bases of the junction unmatched. The CDR3, as DNA: TGTGCCAGCTCACCAACGGGACAGGGGCAAGTTGTGTATGGCTACACCTTC. It is translated as CASSPTGQGQVVYGYTF.

The rearrangement links TRBV5-1 to TRBJ2-1; the match to TRBD2 covers 7 bases. This CDR3 region has 14 residues. Germline V gene lookup returns CDR1 SGHRS and CDR2 YFSETQ. Trimming cost V 5 bases and J 0 bases; bases outside gene matches: 2. The CDR3 DNA is TGCGCCAGCAGGGGCGGGAGCTCCTACAATGAGCAGTTCTTC. Protein product: CASRGGSSYNEQFF. Together with reference TRBV5-1 and TRBJ2-1, the CDR3 gives the full variable domain: KAGVTQTPRYLIKTRGQQVTLSCSPISGHRSVSWYQQTPGQGLQFLFEYFSETQRNKGNFPGRFSGRQFSNSRSEMNVSTLELGDSALYLCASRGGSSYNEQFFGPGTRLTVL.

In this sample, this clone turned up a few times. The J gene is TRBJ1-6, the V gene TRBV18; D possibly corresponds to TRBD1 (5 bases). V was pared by 3 bases and J by 6 bases, with 15 bases between. The CDR3 length is 16 residues. The germline gives CDR1 KGHSH, CDR2 LQKENI. The CDR3 protein is CASSPSGRSSNSPLHF. The CDR3 bases are TGTGCCAGCTCACCCTCAGGGAGATCGAGTAATTCACCCCTCCACTTT. Full variable domain (remainder filled in from reference TRBV18 and TRBJ1-6): NAGVMQNPRHLVRRRGQEARLRCSPMKGHSHVYWYRQLPEEGLKFMVYLQKENIIDESGMPKERFSAEFPKEGPSILRIQQVVRGDSAAYFCASSPSGRSSNSPLHFGNGTRLTVT.

This clone occurred a few times. The genes are TRBV5-8 and TRBJ1-5, with 7 bases lining up with TRBD1. Germline CDR1 is SGHTS and CDR2 is YDEGEE. The CDR3 runs to 17 residues. After removal of 4 bases from V and 0 bases from J, the junction contained 10 bases not matched to a gene. CDR3 in amino acids: CASSRGAGGYSNQPQHF. As DNA, the CDR3 is TGTGCCAGCAGCCGGGGGGCAGGGGGTTATAGCAATCAGCCCCAGCATTTT. The full variable domain, with the rest looked up from reference TRBV5-8 and TRBJ1-5, is EAGVTQSPTHLIKTRGQQATLRCSPISGHTSVYWYQQALGLGLQFLLWYDEGEERNRGNFPPRFSGRQFPNYSSELNVNALELEDSALYLCASSRGAGGYSNQPQHFGDGTRLSIL.

This chain connects TRBV6-5 to TRBJ2-3, with 8 bases that match TRBD1. Germline assignment: CDR1 MNHEY and CDR2 SVGAGI. J lost 3 bases, V lost 5 bases, and 7 bases had no gene match. The CDR3 consists of 15 residues. The CDR3 sequence: CASSIWTGTTDTQYF. The DNA for the CDR3 is TGTGCCAGCAGTATCTGGACAGGGACGACAGATACGCAGTATTTT.

A remark on this clone: Germline and junction disagree at one end, which may indicate a read error. The chain combines TRBV5-6 with TRBJ2-3, with 9 bases fitting TRBD1. The CDR3 runs to 14 residues. Germline-derived CDR1 and CDR2 are SGHDT and YYEEEE. The CDR3 coding sequence is TGTGCCAGCAGCACGATAATTACAGGGGGCGCGCCCTTATTT. Translating gives CASSTIITGGAPLF.

J is TRBJ1-1 and V is TRBV4-1, with D unresolved. The V gene's germline CDR1 is MGHRA and CDR2 YSYEKL. The CDR3 loop spans 18 amino acids. V dropped 1 base and J dropped 0 bases, with 18 bases sitting between them. The DNA for the CDR3 is TGCGCCAGCAGCCAAGGGGCACTTTTTTTGACCCTGAACACTGAAGCTTTCTTT. Amino acids: CASSQGALFLTLNTEAFF.

This clone was seen a single time. The gene calls are TRBV7-9 and TRBJ1-4, with D perhaps TRBD1 (5 bases). Germline-derived CDR1 and CDR2 are SEHNR and FQNEAQ (reference sequence). The CDR3 length is 15 residues. Trimming took off 4 bases at V and 10 bases at J, with 19 bases between the two ends. Written as DNA, the CDR3 is TGTGCCAGCAGCTCGGGACGGGACGGGTTACTAAAACTGTTTTTT. Its protein is CASSSGRDGLLKLFF.

The chain employs TRBV19 and TRBJ1-1, with 10 bases that match TRBD1. With V trimmed by 5 bases and J by 4 bases, 7 bases remained unmatched. Germline V gene data show CDR1 as LNHDA and CDR2 as SQIVND (reference sequence). CDR3 length: 15 amino acids. In nucleotides, the CDR3 is TGTGCCAGTAGTCCCCAGGACAGGGGGAGCACTGAAGCTTTCTTT. This sequence encodes CASSPQDRGSTEAFF.

The CDR3 loop is CASGGGGRYEQYF. CDR3 bases: TGTGCCAGCGGAGGGGGGGGCCGTTACGAGCAGTACTTC. The chain combines TRBV13 with TRBJ2-7; tentative D call: TRBD2 (7 bases). This CDR3 comprises 13 residues. The V end was cut by 8 bases, the J end by 4 bases, with 15 bases between. Per the germline V gene, CDR1 is PRHDT and CDR2 is FYEKMQ (reference sequence).

This clone appeared a few times. The gene calls are TRBV19 and TRBJ2-1, with 8 bases aligning to TRBD2. This CDR3 has 15 residues. The junction had 12 bases not matched to a gene; V was cut back by 5 bases and J by 9 bases. In germline, CDR1 is LNHDA, CDR2 SQIVND (reference sequence). The CDR3 reads CASSASGSTSVEQFF. The DNA of the CDR3 is TGTGCCAGTAGTGCCAGCGGGAGCACTTCGGTTGAGCAGTTCTTC.

Turning to this clone: Distinct nucleotide sequences in the sample also encode this CDR3. The chain combines TRBV5-5 with TRBJ1-1, with D perhaps TRBD1 (6 bases). Germline V gene data show CDR1 as SGHKS and CDR2 as YYEKEE (reference sequence). V dropped 4 bases and J dropped 7 bases, with 14 bases sitting between them. The CDR3 extends over 13 amino acids. The CDR3 sequence is CASSPLTGHEAFF. The CDR3 region has the DNA TGTGCCAGCAGCCCCCTGACAGGCCATGAAGCTTTCTTT.